This passage covers 23 T cell receptor beta chains from one sample sequenced in a study of blood T cell repertoires in COVID-19. Profiling relied on immunoSEQ multiplex PCR, and the TCRdb table lists in-frame clones only, not all of them. Among about 170,000 clones listed, 82% were seen once. Material for sequencing was peripheral blood. These receptors were collected from a middle-aged woman with COVID-19, enrolled during active disease.

This chain uses TRBV5-4 with TRBJ2-7, with a weak D call TRBD1 (6 bases). This CDR3 is built from 16 residues. The germline V gene encodes CDR1 SGHNT and CDR2 YYREEE (reference sequence). The V gene lost 1 base and the J gene lost 5 bases, with 19 bases spanning the gap. CDR3 sequence: CASSLHLVGGANEQYF. The CDR3 nucleotides read TGTGCCAGCAGCTTGCACCTAGTAGGGGGAGCGAACGAGCAGTACTTC.

The gene calls are TRBV9 and TRBJ2-7; TRBD2 agrees at 11 bases. Germline V gene sequence: CDR1 SGDLS, CDR2 YYNGEE. This CDR3 has 16 amino acids. V shed 3 bases, J shed 3 bases, and the junction held 8 bases outside the gene matches. The CDR3 region is CASSESTGTSGYEQYF. The CDR3 DNA follows: TGTGCCAGCAGCGAGTCTACCGGGACTAGCGGCTACGAGCAGTACTTC.

As for this clone: Distinct nucleotide sequences in the sample also encode this CDR3. The V gene is TRBV18, the J gene TRBJ2-3, with 9 bases that match TRBD1. The V and J ends lost 5 bases and 5 bases, in that order; junction bases with no gene match: 2. The length of the CDR3 is 13 residues. Per the germline V gene, CDR1 is KGHSH and CDR2 is LQKENI. CDR3 sequence reads: CASSTGGRDTQYF. CDR3 DNA sequence: TGTGCCAGCTCAACAGGGGGCAGAGATACGCAGTATTTT.

V is TRBV14 and J is TRBJ2-1; a weak D match, TRBD1 (6 bases). From germline, CDR1 is SGHDN and CDR2 FVKESK. Trimming left V 7 bases short and J 2 bases short, with 12 bases between. This CDR3 spans 14 amino acids. CDR3 protein: CASNPGHPYNEQFF. The CDR3 bases are TGTGCCAGCAATCCGGGACACCCCTACAATGAGCAGTTCTTC.

This CDR3 is CASRQAGTAYTDTQYF. CDR3 coding DNA: TGTGCCAGCAGGCAGGCCGGGACAGCGTACACAGATACGCAGTATTTT. The rearrangement uses TRBV28 and TRBJ2-3, with 7 bases matching TRBD1. Germline values: CDR1 MDHEN, CDR2 SYDVKM. V gave up 6 bases and J gave up 2 bases; unmatched junction bases: 11. There are 16 residues in the CDR3.

The V gene is TRBV29-1, the J gene TRBJ2-1; D not resolved. The length of the CDR3 is 14 residues. Germline CDR1 is SQVTM and CDR2 is ANQGSEA. V lost 7 bases and J lost 5, with 18 bases in between. This CDR3 reads CSATKYSTDNEQFF. The DNA of the CDR3 is TGCAGCGCAACCAAGTACTCTACGGACAATGAGCAGTTCTTC.

The rearrangement joins TRBV27 to TRBJ2-1; 10 bases fit TRBD2. The trim removed 2 bases at V and 0 bases at J, leaving 10 bases unmatched. The germline CDR1 and CDR2 sequences are MNHEY and SMNVEV (reference sequence). The CDR3 is 19 residues long. CDR3 protein: CASSLRASGSPSSYNEQFF. As DNA, the CDR3 is TGTGCCAGCAGTTTAAGGGCTAGCGGGAGTCCGAGCTCCTACAATGAGCAGTTCTTC.

The gene calls are TRBV18 and TRBJ2-7; 13 nucleotides agree with TRBD2. Germline trimming cut 4 bases from V and 3 bases from J; bases unmatched to any gene: 9. CDR1 KGHSH and CDR2 LQKENI come from the germline V gene. This CDR3 has 17 amino acids. The CDR3 spells CASSRRSGTSGIYEQYF. The CDR3 DNA reads as TGTGCCAGCTCACGACGATCGGGGACTAGCGGGATCTACGAGCAGTACTTC.

The J gene is TRBJ2-2, the V gene TRBV7-9; D not resolved. CDR3 size: 14 residues. Germline CDR1 reads SEHNR; CDR2 reads FQNEAQ (reference sequence). V was pared by 2 bases and J by 6 bases, with 10 bases between. The CDR3 spells CASSLNGRSGELFF. Written as DNA, the CDR3 is TGTGCCAGCAGCTTAAACGGTCGGTCCGGGGAGCTGTTTTTT. The whole variable domain, filled in from reference TRBV7-9 and TRBJ2-2, reads DTGVSQNPRHKITKRGQNVTFRCDPISEHNRLYWYRQTLGQGPEFLTYFQNEAQLEKSRLLSDRFSAERPKGSFSTLEIQRTEQGDSAMYLCASSLNGRSGELFFGEGSRLTVL.

This sequence joins TRBV5-1 and TRBJ2-5, with 7 bases that match TRBD2. This CDR3 comprises 14 residues. CDR1 is SGHRS, CDR2 YFSETQ, per germline. After removal of 4 bases from V and 5 bases from J, the junction contained 8 bases not matched to a gene. The CDR3 coding sequence is TGCGCCAGCAGCCTAGGCGGGAGTGGGGAGACCCAGTACTTC. Residues: CASSLGGSGETQYF.

J is TRBJ2-3 and V is TRBV6-5, with D possibly matching TRBD1 (5 bases). V was trimmed by 6 bases and J by 4 bases, leaving 17 bases between them. The CDR3 totals 15 residues. Per the germline V gene, CDR1 is MNHEY and CDR2 is SVGAGI. Here the CDR3 DNA reads TGTGCCAGCAGGGACACCGGCACCCTGGCAGATACGCAGTATTTT. Translated, it gives CASRDTGTLADTQYF.

This chain links TRBV7-2 with TRBJ2-7; D remains unclear. V was trimmed by 5 bases and J by 5 bases, leaving 10 bases between them. The CDR3 sequence is 12 residues long. Germline-derived CDR1 and CDR2 are SGHTA and FQGNSA. CDR3 sequence: CASSPTRDEQYF. CDR3 in DNA: TGTGCCAGCAGCCCAACCCGAGACGAGCAGTACTTC.

The sample holds a few counts of this clone. This chain links TRBV19 with TRBJ1-2; D possibly corresponds to TRBD1 (5 bases). The CDR3 is 15 amino acids. Germline values: CDR1 LNHDA, CDR2 SQIVND (reference sequence). V was trimmed by 3 bases and J by 6 bases, leaving 17 bases between them. The CDR3 bases are TGTGCCAGTAGTATTTTGTCCGGAGGGGTTGATGGCTACACCTTC. Protein product: CASSILSGGVDGYTF.

The rearrangement uses TRBV27 and TRBJ1-3; D gene uncertain. Germline CDR1 reads MNHEY; CDR2 reads SMNVEV (reference sequence). CDR3 length: 14 residues. The V end was cut by 8 bases, the J end by 3 bases, with 14 bases between. The CDR3 region has the DNA TGTGCCAGCGCTTCCCCCAGCGATGGAAACACCATATATTTT. It is translated as CASASPSDGNTIYF.

The V call is TRBV5-4, the J call TRBJ2-2; TRBD2 matches 13 bases. The germline V gene has CDR1 SGHNT and CDR2 YYREEE (reference sequence). The CDR3 is made up of 17 amino acids. V trimming: 0 bases; J trimming: 1 base; junction bases outside the gene matches: 0. The CDR3 region is CASSLGTSGGNTGELFF. In DNA, the CDR3 is TGTGCCAGCAGCTTGGGGACTAGCGGGGGGAACACCGGGGAGCTGTTTTTT.

This clone appeared a few times. The chain employs TRBV12-3 or TRBV12-4 and TRBJ1-1; D is unclear. With 3 bases removed from V and 0 bases from J, the gap between germline ends came to 5 bases. CDR3 size: 13 residues. CDR3: CASSFSLNTEAFF. For the CDR3, the DNA is TGTGCCAGCAGTTTCTCCCTGAACACTGAAGCTTTCTTT.

This chain links TRBV5-5 with TRBJ2-5, with 9 bases aligning to TRBD1. V was pared by 7 bases and J by 2 bases, with 9 bases of the junction left unmatched. Germline assignment: CDR1 SGHKS and CDR2 YYEKEE (reference sequence). The CDR3 runs to 15 residues. The CDR3 protein is CASYRQGGAQETQYF. The CDR3 DNA follows: TGTGCCAGCTACAGACAGGGGGGTGCACAAGAGACCCAGTACTTC.

The chain is built from TRBV28 and TRBJ1-5, with D possibly matching TRBD1 (5 bases). The V gene's germline CDR1 is MDHEN and CDR2 SYDVKM. V was shortened by 8 bases and J by 0 bases, with 14 bases between the two germline ends. The length of the CDR3 is 15 residues. CDR3 protein: CASSPGARSNQPQHF. As DNA, the CDR3 is TGTGCCAGCTCCCCTGGGGCCCGTAGCAATCAGCCCCAGCATTTT.

The genes are TRBV2 and TRBJ2-1; 13 bases agree with TRBD2. Trimming took 3 bases from V and 7 from J; bases not matched to a gene: 6. The CDR3 loop spans 16 amino acids. CDR1 SNHLY and CDR2 FYNNEI come from the germline V gene. The CDR3 is CASSEILAGGPNEQFF. CDR3 sequence (DNA): TGTGCCAGCAGTGAGATACTAGCGGGAGGGCCAAATGAGCAGTTCTTC.

The chain couples TRBV10-2 to TRBJ1-4; D not resolved. Germline V gene data show CDR1 as WSHSY and CDR2 as SAAADI. The V gene lost 0 bases and the J gene lost 4 bases, with 9 bases spanning the gap. CDR3 size: 15 residues. CDR3 protein: CASSESSRNNEKLFF. The CDR3 nucleotides read TGCGCCAGCAGTGAGTCTTCCAGGAATAATGAAAAACTGTTTTTT.

In this sample, this clone turned up once. The chain combines TRBV5-6 with TRBJ1-2, with 8 bases aligning to TRBD1. The germline V gene has CDR1 SGHDT and CDR2 YYEEEE. The V gene end was trimmed by 1 base and the J gene end by 7 bases; junction bases not matched to a gene: 12. This CDR3 contains 16 residues. Written as DNA, the CDR3 is TGTGCCAGCAGCTTGTATGTGGGTACAGGGGGGTTTGGCTACACCTTC. Its translation is CASSLYVGTGGFGYTF.

The gene calls are TRBV5-8 and TRBJ2-7; possible D gene TRBD2, 6 bases. The CDR3 has 17 residues. The germline gives CDR1 SGHTS, CDR2 YDEGEE. Between the trimmed V and J ends, which lost 1 base and 1 base, there was a span of 18 bases. This CDR3 reads CASSLKPASAGSYEQYV. CDR3 nucleotides: TGTGCCAGCAGCTTGAAGCCCGCTAGCGCGGGTTCCTACGAGCAGTACGTC.

V and J are TRBV27 and TRBJ1-6; TRBD1 matches 10 bases. The V segment lost 6 bases and the J segment 1 base; nucleotides outside the gene matches: 6. CDR1 is MNHEY, CDR2 SMNVEV, per germline (reference sequence). The CDR3 spans 17 residues. The CDR3 protein is CASRNRDRGSYNSPLHF. The CDR3 DNA sequence: TGTGCCAGCAGGAACCGGGACAGGGGTTCCTATAATTCACCCCTCCACTTT.